This TCR beta chain was found in a study of T-cell reconstitution after alpha-beta-depleted transplantation in children. Notes on the study in general: Elevated TCRbeta diversity at day 60 was traced, in some patients, to surviving recipient T cells and thymic progenitors. It was newly produced T cells that mostly accounted for T-cell counts and diversity one year after transplant.

Researchers prepared the TCRbeta library using unique molecular identifiers, the study reports. TCRdb passed the PCR reads through MiXCR, listing each CDR3 protein once. The sample lists 25,000 to 30,000 distinct CDR3 sequences; 15% to 20% were seen once. In its sample, this clonotype was seen a few times. The target antigen is unknown. The CDR3 contains 17 residues. With 1 base removed from V and 5 bases from J, the gap between germline ends came to 20 bases. The J gene is TRBJ1-1, the V gene TRBV12-3 or TRBV12-4; possibly TRBD1 for D (6 bases). The sample here was PBMCs, mostly from graft donor cells, taken 60 days after TCRalphabeta/CD19-depleted stem cell transplant. The TCR originated in a male patient between 2 and 9 years old who had a stem cell transplant for acute lymphoblastic leukemia, so the T cells may come from the graft donor. The CDR3 reads CASSLEQGGLSRTEAFF. CDR3 in DNA: TGTGCCAGCAGTTTAGAACAGGGAGGGCTAAGTAGGACTGAAGCTTTCTTT.